Listed here are 30 T cell receptor beta chains from one sample, sequenced in a study of shared clonotypes between healthy human individuals. TCRdb's copy holds only in-frame clones and misses some; the assay was immunoSEQ multiplex PCR. This table has some 1.5 million clones, around 95% appearing once. Sequences were obtained from naive CD4+ T cells sorted from blood. Sample subset: CD45RA+ positively selected. All receptors derive from a man aged 25-40 years in good health.

This sequence joins TRBV5-4 and TRBJ1-1; the D is unclear. Germline CDR1 and CDR2: SGHNT and YYREEE (reference sequence). The V gene lost 0 bases and the J gene lost 1 base, with 10 bases spanning the gap. There are 15 residues in the CDR3. The CDR3 loop is CASSLGPRGNTEAFF. The CDR3 region has the DNA TGTGCCAGCAGCTTGGGACCCCGCGGGAACACTGAAGCTTTCTTT.

The DNA of the CDR3 is TGTGCCAGCGGCCCGGGGGGAATGAACACTGAAGCTTTCTTT. Protein sequence: CASGPGGMNTEAFF. V usage is TRBV2 and J usage is TRBJ1-1; TRBD1 might be the D (5 bases). The germline gives CDR1 SNHLY, CDR2 FYNNEI. CDR3 length: 14 amino acids. V lost 8 bases and J lost 0, with 13 bases in between.

The genes are TRBV30 and TRBJ1-1; D is uncertain. Deletions cut 4 bases from V and 1 base from J, with 4 bases between. CDR1 and CDR2 from the germline V gene are GTSNPN and SVGIG (reference sequence). This CDR3 is built from 11 residues. The DNA for the CDR3 is TGTGCCTGGAAAAGGAACACTGAAGCTTTCTTT. It translates to CAWKRNTEAFF.

Here the CDR3 reads CASSQRDRFNQPQHF. CDR3 DNA: TGTGCCAGCAGCCAACGGGACAGGTTCAATCAGCCCCAGCATTTT. The V gene is TRBV7-2, the J gene TRBJ1-5, with 8 bases fitting TRBD1. CDR1 and CDR2 (germline): SGHTA, FQGNSA. Unmatched junction bases numbered 6, after V lost 5 bases and J lost 3 bases. This CDR3 region has 15 residues.

Written as DNA, the CDR3 is TGCGCCAGCAGCCACTTCCCGGGGGGCAGAGGGTATGGCTACACCTTC. Translating it yields CASSHFPGGRGYGYTF. The rearrangement joins TRBV4-1 to TRBJ1-2; D perhaps matches TRBD1 (6 bases). Trimming left V 3 bases short and J 5 bases short, with 19 bases between. Germline V gene sequence: CDR1 MGHRA, CDR2 YSYEKL. CDR3 length equals 16 residues.

The V and J genes are TRBV15 and TRBJ2-7, with 10 nucleotides matching TRBD2. Germline CDR1 reads LNHNV; CDR2 reads YYDKDF (reference sequence). V dropped 1 base and J dropped 5; count of bases not matched to a gene: 5. This CDR3 comprises 15 residues. This CDR3 reads CATSRGLAGDNEQYF. CDR3 nucleotides: TGTGCCACCAGCAGAGGGCTAGCGGGAGACAACGAGCAGTACTTC.

The chain employs TRBV27 and TRBJ2-7; possibly TRBD1 for D (5 bases). CDR1 is MNHEY and CDR2 is SMNVEV in the germline V gene (reference sequence). This CDR3 contains 15 residues. V lost 4 bases and J 0 bases, leaving 13 bases between the germline ends. CDR3: CASSYLTDHSYEQYF. DNA of the CDR3: TGTGCCAGCAGTTACTTGACAGATCACTCCTACGAGCAGTACTTC.

The V call is TRBV7-6, the J call TRBJ1-1, with 7 positions matching TRBD1. This CDR3 is 14 amino acids long. The germline V gene encodes CDR1 SGHVS and CDR2 FNYEAQ. The junction had 8 bases not matched to a gene; V was cut back by 5 bases and J by 5 bases. Written as DNA, the CDR3 is TGTGCCAGCAGCACCAACAGGGGCGGGACTGAAGCTTTCTTT. It encodes CASSTNRGGTEAFF.

V is TRBV6-5 and J is TRBJ1-2; maybe TRBD1 (5 bases). CDR3 length equals 14 residues. Germline V gene data show CDR1 as MNHEY and CDR2 as SVGAGI. V lost 0 bases and J lost 4, with 9 bases in between. This CDR3 reads CASSYSPGSYGYTF. The CDR3 bases are TGTGCCAGCAGTTACTCGCCAGGGAGCTATGGCTACACCTTC.

The chain has TRBV18 and TRBJ1-3, with a weak D call TRBD1 (5 bases). The CDR3 is 19 residues long. Per germline, CDR1 KGHSH and CDR2 LQKENI. Trimming shortened V by 5 bases and J by 0 bases, and 23 bases separated the two germline ends. In DNA form, the CDR3 reads TGTGCCAGCTCAACGACGTTTCCTCAGGGTCCCAACTCTGGAAACACCATATATTTT. Protein product: CASSTTFPQGPNSGNTIYF.

The rearrangement uses TRBV29-1 and TRBJ2-3; no clear D. CDR1 and CDR2 from the germline V gene are SQVTM and ANQGSEA. The V and J ends lost 8 bases and 4 bases respectively, with 13 bases between them. The length of the CDR3 is 12 residues. CDR3 sequence reads: CSLALGADTQYF. The CDR3 coding sequence is TGCAGCCTTGCGTTGGGTGCAGATACGCAGTATTTT.

J is TRBJ1-2 and V is TRBV2; possibly TRBD1 for D (5 bases). Per the germline V gene, CDR1 is SNHLY and CDR2 is FYNNEI. Trimming took 0 bases from V and 9 from J, leaving 14 bases between them. This CDR3 contains 14 residues. CDR3 sequence: CASSEAPGLSSYTF. The CDR3 DNA follows: TGTGCCAGCAGTGAAGCGCCAGGGTTGAGCAGCTACACCTTC.

The rearrangement uses TRBV5-4 and TRBJ2-2; D is undetermined. V lost 0 bases, J lost 5 bases, and 14 bases lay in between. Germline V gene data show CDR1 as SGHNT and CDR2 as YYREEE (reference sequence). CDR3 length equals 16 residues. The CDR3 nucleotides are TGTGCCAGCAGCTTGGACCTTTTCGGCGGAACCGGGGAGCTGTTTTTT. Translated, it gives CASSLDLFGGTGELFF.

The genes are TRBV6-5 and TRBJ2-7; D call uncertain. There are 14 residues in the CDR3. V gave up 0 bases and J gave up 2 bases, with 8 bases separating them. Germline assignment: CDR1 MNHEY and CDR2 SVGAGI. CDR3 sequence reads: CASSYSGQTYEQYF. The CDR3 region has the DNA TGTGCCAGCAGTTACTCCGGGCAGACCTACGAGCAGTACTTC.

This chain joins TRBV14 and TRBJ2-1, with TRBD2 identical over 11 bases. The germline V gene encodes CDR1 SGHDN and CDR2 FVKESK. Trimming took 2 bases from V and 0 from J; bases not matched to a gene: 15. The CDR3 totals 21 residues. CDR3 amino acids: CASSQPPTSGTPESSYNEQFF. The CDR3 DNA is TGTGCCAGCAGCCAACCACCGACTAGCGGGACGCCTGAGAGCTCCTACAATGAGCAGTTCTTC.

The chain carries TRBV19 and TRBJ2-3; 13 nucleotides line up with TRBD2. Germline trimming cut 5 bases from V and 1 base from J; bases unmatched to any gene: 6. From germline, CDR1 is LNHDA and CDR2 SQIVND (reference sequence). The CDR3 consists of 17 residues. The CDR3 coding sequence is TGTGCCAGTAGTTCTCGCGGACTAGCGGGGGGCACAGATACGCAGTATTTT. Translated, it gives CASSSRGLAGGTDTQYF.

This clone was found once. The CDR3 spells CGTQASSGANVLTF. Written as DNA, the CDR3 is TGTGGCACGCAGGCCAGCTCTGGGGCCAACGTCCTGACTTTC. This chain joins TRBV10-3 and TRBJ2-6; D call uncertain. Germline V CDR1 and CDR2: ENHRY, SYGVKD. The length of the CDR3 is 14 residues.

This chain uses TRBV11-3 with TRBJ2-4, with 7 bases fitting TRBD1. Germline values: CDR1 SGHNT, CDR2 YENEEA. This CDR3 spans 16 amino acids. J lost 5 bases, V lost 1 base, and 8 bases had no gene match. As DNA, the CDR3 is TGTGCCAGCAGCTTAGGCAGGGGGAGAGGAGAAAACATTCAGTACTTC. This translates into CASSLGRGRGENIQYF.

The genes are TRBV2 and TRBJ2-1; no clear D. Trimming stripped 4 bases from V and 8 bases from J, with 12 bases between. Germline V gene sequence: CDR1 SNHLY, CDR2 FYNNEI. The CDR3 is 13 amino acids. CDR3 sequence: CASSVRPVDEQFF. The CDR3 region has the DNA TGTGCCAGCAGTGTTAGGCCCGTAGATGAGCAGTTCTTC.

For this clone: Other nucleotide sequences from this sample produce the same CDR3. This sequence joins TRBV6-6 and TRBJ2-7; TRBD2 matches at 12 bases. CDR1 is MNHNY, CDR2 SVGAGI, per germline (reference sequence). CDR3 length: 13 residues. V dropped 7 bases and J dropped 3; count of bases not matched to a gene: 1. CDR3: CASKTSGSYEQYF. CDR3 bases: TGTGCCAGCAAGACTAGCGGGAGCTACGAGCAGTACTTC.

The chain has TRBV28 and TRBJ1-2, with D tentatively TRBD1 (6 bases). The CDR3 has 12 amino acids. Trimming took off 8 bases at V and 7 bases at J, with 14 bases between the two ends. Germline-derived CDR1 and CDR2 are MDHEN and SYDVKM. The CDR3 protein is CASGSWGLGYTF. The CDR3 region has the DNA TGTGCCAGCGGTTCGTGGGGGCTTGGCTACACCTTC.

The chain joins TRBV28 to TRBJ2-4; no definite D call. CDR1 and CDR2 from the germline V gene are MDHEN and SYDVKM. The CDR3 has 11 amino acids. V shed 3 bases and J shed 7 bases, with 4 bases lying between them. CDR3: CASSFGNIQYF. The CDR3 coding sequence is TGTGCCAGCAGTTTTGGGAACATTCAGTACTTC.

The chain links TRBV19 to TRBJ2-7; 7 positions agree with TRBD2. This CDR3 has 15 residues. V was clipped by 3 bases and J by 0 bases; unmatched bases: 5. CDR1 LNHDA and CDR2 SQIVND come from the germline V gene (reference sequence). Here the CDR3 DNA reads TGTGCCAGTAGTATCCCGGGGGGTCCCTCCTACGAGCAGTACTTC. Its translation: CASSIPGGPSYEQYF. Drawing the rest from reference TRBV19 and TRBJ2-7, the complete variable domain is DGGITQSPKYLFRKEGQNVTLSCEQNLNHDAMYWYRQDPGQGLRLIYYSQIVNDFQKGDIAEGYSVSREKKESFPLTVTSAQKNPTAFYLCASSIPGGPSYEQYFGPGTRLTVT.

The chain couples TRBV4-2 to TRBJ2-7; 11 nucleotides agree with TRBD2. This CDR3 comprises 19 residues. Losses at the gene ends were 2 bases for V and 4 bases for J; bases not matched to a gene: 16. CDR1 is LGHNA, CDR2 YNFKEQ, per germline. The CDR3 protein is CASSQPGLAVGGVLYEQYF. In nucleotides, the CDR3 is TGTGCCAGCAGCCAACCGGGACTAGCGGTCGGAGGAGTATTGTACGAGCAGTACTTC.

Written as DNA, the CDR3 is TGTGCCAGCAGCGTAGCTGGGGGATGGGAGCAGTATTTT. It is translated as CASSVAGGWEQYF. J is TRBJ2-3 and V is TRBV9; D is perhaps TRBD1 or TRBD2 (5 bases each). The CDR3 extends over 13 amino acids. Trimming cost V 0 bases and J 11 bases, with 13 bases left between them. Germline lookup yields CDR1 SGDLS and CDR2 YYNGEE.

The CDR3 sequence: CASSRGTYSTDTQYF. DNA for the CDR3: TGTGCCAGCAGCCGTGGGACCTATAGCACAGATACGCAGTATTTT. The J gene is TRBJ2-3, the V gene TRBV5-4; perhaps D is TRBD1 or TRBD2 (5 bases each). The CDR3 consists of 15 residues. Germline-derived CDR1 and CDR2 are SGHNT and YYREEE (reference sequence). V was shortened by 4 bases and J by 0 bases, with 12 bases between the two germline ends.

Concerning this clone itself: Other DNA sequences in this sample translate to the same CDR3. V usage is TRBV5-1 and J usage is TRBJ2-7; D may be TRBD1 (5 bases). Trimming cost V 4 bases and J 4 bases, with 12 bases left between them. CDR1 is SGHRS and CDR2 is YFSETQ in the germline V gene. The CDR3 length is 13 residues. This chain's CDR3 is CASSPDRGYEQYF. The CDR3 DNA follows: TGCGCCAGCAGCCCGGATAGGGGATACGAGCAGTACTTC.

The chain joins TRBV5-1 to TRBJ1-1; unclear D gene. The germline V gene encodes CDR1 SGHRS and CDR2 YFSETQ. The CDR3 loop spans 15 amino acids. V lost 0 bases and J lost 6, with 15 bases in between. CDR3 bases: TGCGCCAGCAGCTTGGAAGGGCCTAAATTCTCTGAAGCTTTCTTT. Protein sequence: CASSLEGPKFSEAFF.

The chain uses TRBV13 and TRBJ2-1; 7 bases are a match to TRBD2. V was pared by 6 bases and J by 0 bases, with 14 bases of the junction left unmatched. The CDR3 consists of 18 residues. Looked up from germline, CDR1 is PRHDT and CDR2 is FYEKMQ (reference sequence). The CDR3 nucleotides read TGTGCCAGCAGTTCCCCGCCCTCCGGCGGGAGCTCCTACAATGAGCAGTTCTTC. This encodes CASSSPPSGGSSYNEQFF. The full variable domain, rest sourced from reference TRBV13 and TRBJ2-1, is AAGVIQSPRHLIKEKRETATLKCYPIPRHDTVYWYQQGPGQDPQFLISFYEKMQSDKGSIPDRFSAQQFSDYHSELNMSSLELGDSALYFCASSSPPSGGSSYNEQFFGPGTRLTVL.

V gene TRBV7-8 combines with J gene TRBJ2-1, with 9 positions matching TRBD1. CDR1 is SGHVS and CDR2 is FQNEAQ in the germline V gene. Unmatched junction bases numbered 7, after V lost 5 bases and J lost 2 bases. The CDR3 is 16 amino acids. Here the CDR3 DNA reads TGTGCCAGCAGCCCTTGGGACAGGGCCCCCTACAATGAGCAGTTCTTC. Its protein product is CASSPWDRAPYNEQFF. Based on the CDR3 plus reference TRBV7-8 and TRBJ2-1, the full variable domain is GAGVSQSPRYKVAKRGQDVALRCDPISGHVSLFWYQQALGQGPEFLTYFQNEAQLDKSGLPSDRFFAERPEGSVSTLKIQRTQQEDSAVYLCASSPWDRAPYNEQFFGPGTRLTVL.